This T cell receptor beta chain was obtained from a study of beta chain features in type 1 diabetes. The V gene's germline CDR1 is ENHRY and CDR2 SYGVKD. V trimming: 4 bases; J trimming: 2 bases; junction bases outside the gene matches: 0. The CDR3 is 15 residues long. Study outcomes and limitations: Among patients with Type 1 diabetes, TCRB CDR3s were moderately but significantly shorter in every one of the four CD4+ subsets. TCRB rearrangement may or may not be influenced by HLA type; here this remained unresolved. Equally in patients and controls, PCR might preferentially amplify shorter templates. VDJ junctions in type 1 diabetes patients carried more deletions and fewer insertions.

This clone was counted a few times. What it binds is unknown. The investigators reverse transcribed all of the isolated RNA, so they sequenced expressed TCRB transcripts. The table came from immunoSEQ multiplex PCR; TCRdb's copy has only in-frame clones and leaves some out. The table lists roughly 42,000 clones, 50% of them singletons. Sequenced material: stem cell memory CD4+ T cells from blood. This TCR derives from a woman aged 25 to 39 in good health. The V call is TRBV10-3, the J call TRBJ2-5, with 14 bases fitting TRBD2. The CDR3, as DNA: TGTGCCATCAGTGGACTAGCGGGAGGGCAAGAGACCCAGTACTTC. This sequence encodes CAISGLAGGQETQYF.